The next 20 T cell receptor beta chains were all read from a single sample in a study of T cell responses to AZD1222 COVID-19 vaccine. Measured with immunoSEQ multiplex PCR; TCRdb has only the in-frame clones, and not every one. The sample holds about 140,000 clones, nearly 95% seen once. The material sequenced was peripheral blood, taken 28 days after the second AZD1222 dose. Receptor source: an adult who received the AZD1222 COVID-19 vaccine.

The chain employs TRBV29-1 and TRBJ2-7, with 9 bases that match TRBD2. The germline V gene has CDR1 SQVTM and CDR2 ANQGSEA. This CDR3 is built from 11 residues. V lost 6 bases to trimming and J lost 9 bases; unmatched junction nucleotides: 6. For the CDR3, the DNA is TGCAGCGTAGAATCTAGCGGGGCGCAGTACTTC. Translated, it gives CSVESSGAQYF.

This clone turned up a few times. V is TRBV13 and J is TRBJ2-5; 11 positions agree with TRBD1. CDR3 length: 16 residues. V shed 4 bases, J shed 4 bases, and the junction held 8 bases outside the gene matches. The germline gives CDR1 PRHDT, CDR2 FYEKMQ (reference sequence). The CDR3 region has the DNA TGTGCCAGCAGCTCATTGGGGACAGGGGGAAGAGAGACCCAGTACTTC. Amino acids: CASSSLGTGGRETQYF.

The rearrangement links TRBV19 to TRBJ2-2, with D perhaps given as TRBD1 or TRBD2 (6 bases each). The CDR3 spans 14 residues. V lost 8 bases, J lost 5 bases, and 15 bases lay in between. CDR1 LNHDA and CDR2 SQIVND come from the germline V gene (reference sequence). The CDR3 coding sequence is TGTGCCAGTCGCCGAGGGGGGCCTACCGGGGAGCTGTTTTTT. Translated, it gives CASRRGGPTGELFF.

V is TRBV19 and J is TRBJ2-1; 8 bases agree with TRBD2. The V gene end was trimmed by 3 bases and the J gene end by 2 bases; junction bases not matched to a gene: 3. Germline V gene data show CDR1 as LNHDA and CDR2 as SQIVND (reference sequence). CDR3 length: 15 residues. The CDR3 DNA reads TGTGCCAGTAGTATCCCAGCGGGGGCCTACAATGAGCAGTTCTTC. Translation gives CASSIPAGAYNEQFF.

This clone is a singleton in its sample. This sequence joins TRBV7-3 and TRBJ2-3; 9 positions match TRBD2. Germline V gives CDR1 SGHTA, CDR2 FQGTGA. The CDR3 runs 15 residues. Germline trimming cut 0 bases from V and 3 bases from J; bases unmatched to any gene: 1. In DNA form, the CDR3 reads TGTGCCAGCAGCTTAACTAGCGGGAGTACAGATACGCAGTATTTT. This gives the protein CASSLTSGSTDTQYF.

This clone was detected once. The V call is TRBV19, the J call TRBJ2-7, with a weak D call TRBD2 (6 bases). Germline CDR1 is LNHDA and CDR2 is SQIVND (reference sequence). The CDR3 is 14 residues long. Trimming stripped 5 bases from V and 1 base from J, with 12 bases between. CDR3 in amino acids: CASSALAASYEQYF. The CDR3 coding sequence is TGTGCCAGTAGTGCTTTAGCGGCATCCTACGAGCAGTACTTC.

CDR3 coding DNA: TGTGCCAGCAGTGCACAGGGTTACGAGCAGTACTTC. Its translation is CASSAQGYEQYF. The chain combines TRBV2 with TRBJ2-7, with D possibly being TRBD1 (6 bases). The germline V gene has CDR1 SNHLY and CDR2 FYNNEI. V dropped 4 bases and J dropped 4 bases, with 8 bases sitting between them. This CDR3 is 12 amino acids long.

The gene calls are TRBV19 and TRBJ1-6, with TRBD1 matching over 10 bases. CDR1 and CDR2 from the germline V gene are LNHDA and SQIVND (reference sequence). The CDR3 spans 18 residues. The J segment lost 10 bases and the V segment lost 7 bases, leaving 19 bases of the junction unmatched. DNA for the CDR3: TGTGCCAGTACCCACAACCCGACTGAAGGGACAGGGGTCTCACCCCTCCACTTT. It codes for CASTHNPTEGTGVSPLHF.

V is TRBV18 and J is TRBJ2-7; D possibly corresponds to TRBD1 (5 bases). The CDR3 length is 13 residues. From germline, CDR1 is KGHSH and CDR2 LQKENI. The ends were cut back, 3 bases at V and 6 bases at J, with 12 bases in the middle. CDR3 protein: CASSPFQGPEQYF. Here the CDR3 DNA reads TGTGCCAGCTCACCCTTCCAGGGTCCCGAGCAGTACTTC.

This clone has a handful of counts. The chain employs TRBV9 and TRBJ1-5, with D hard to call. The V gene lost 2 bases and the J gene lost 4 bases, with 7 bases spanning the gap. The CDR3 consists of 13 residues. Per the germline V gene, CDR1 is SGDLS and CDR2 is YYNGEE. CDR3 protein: CASSVQENQPQHF. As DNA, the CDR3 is TGTGCCAGCAGCGTCCAAGAGAATCAGCCCCAGCATTTT.

CDR3 DNA sequence: TGTGCCAGTAGTATAGTTGGGCAGGGCTCTGAAGCTTTCTTT. It encodes CASSIVGQGSEAFF. The V call is TRBV19, the J call TRBJ1-1, with a tentative D call TRBD1 (5 bases). Trimming cost V 1 base and J 6 bases, with 12 bases left between them. The germline V gene has CDR1 LNHDA and CDR2 SQIVND (reference sequence). This CDR3 contains 14 residues.

The CDR3 reads CASSPRSTGLETQYF. For the CDR3, the DNA is TGTGCCAGTAGTCCCCGATCGACAGGGTTGGAGACCCAGTACTTC. The chain combines TRBV19 with TRBJ2-5, with TRBD1 identical over 7 bases. Germline loops: CDR1 LNHDA, CDR2 SQIVND (reference sequence). There are 15 residues in the CDR3. J lost 5 bases, V lost 5 bases, and 11 bases had no gene match. Drawing the rest from reference TRBV19 and TRBJ2-5, the complete variable domain is DGGITQSPKYLFRKEGQNVTLSCEQNLNHDAMYWYRQDPGQGLRLIYYSQIVNDFQKGDIAEGYSVSREKKESFPLTVTSAQKNPTAFYLCASSPRSTGLETQYFGPGTRLLVL.

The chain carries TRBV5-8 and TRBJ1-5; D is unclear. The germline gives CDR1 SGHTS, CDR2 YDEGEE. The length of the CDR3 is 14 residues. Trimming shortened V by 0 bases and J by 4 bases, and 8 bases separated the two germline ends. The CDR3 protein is CASSLAGKNQPQHF. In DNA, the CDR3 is TGTGCCAGCAGCTTGGCGGGGAAAAATCAGCCCCAGCATTTT.

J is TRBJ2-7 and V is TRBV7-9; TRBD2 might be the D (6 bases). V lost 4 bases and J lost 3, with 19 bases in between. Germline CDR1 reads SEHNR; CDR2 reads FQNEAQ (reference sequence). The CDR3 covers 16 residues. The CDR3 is CASSSKNRDFDYEQYF. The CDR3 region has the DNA TGTGCCAGCAGCTCAAAAAACCGGGACTTTGACTACGAGCAGTACTTC.

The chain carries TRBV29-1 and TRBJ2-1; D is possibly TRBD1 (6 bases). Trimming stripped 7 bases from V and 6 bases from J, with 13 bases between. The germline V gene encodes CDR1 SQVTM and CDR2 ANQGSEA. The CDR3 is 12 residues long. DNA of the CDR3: TGCAGCGGTGGACAGCTAATCAATGAGCAGTTCTTC. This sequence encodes CSGGQLINEQFF.

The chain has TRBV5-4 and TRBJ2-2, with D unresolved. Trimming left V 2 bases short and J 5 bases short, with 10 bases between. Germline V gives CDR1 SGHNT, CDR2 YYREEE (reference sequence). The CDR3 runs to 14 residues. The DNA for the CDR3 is TGTGCCAGCAGCTTAGATTCCGGAACCGGGGAGCTGTTTTTT. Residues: CASSLDSGTGELFF.

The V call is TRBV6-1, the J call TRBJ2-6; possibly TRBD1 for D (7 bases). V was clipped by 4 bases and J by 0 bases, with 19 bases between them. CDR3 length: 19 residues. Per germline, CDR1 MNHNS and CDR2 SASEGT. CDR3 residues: CASSVIVGGQNSGANVLTF. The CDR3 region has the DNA TGTGCCAGCAGTGTTATAGTCGGGGGACAGAACTCTGGGGCCAACGTCCTGACTTTC.

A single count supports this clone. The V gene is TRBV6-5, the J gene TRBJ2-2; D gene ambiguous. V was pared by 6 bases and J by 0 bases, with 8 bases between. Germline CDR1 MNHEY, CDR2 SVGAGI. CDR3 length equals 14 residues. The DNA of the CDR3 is TGTGCCAGCAGGATTAAGTCGAACACCGGGGAGCTGTTTTTT. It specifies CASRIKSNTGELFF.

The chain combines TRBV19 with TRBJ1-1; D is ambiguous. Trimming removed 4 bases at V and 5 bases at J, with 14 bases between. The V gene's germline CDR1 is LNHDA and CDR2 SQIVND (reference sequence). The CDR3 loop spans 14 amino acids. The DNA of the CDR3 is TGTGCCAGTAGTAGAGTTTCGGGAAGGACTGAAGCTTTCTTT. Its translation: CASSRVSGRTEAFF.

The CDR3 DNA reads as TGTGCCAGCAGCTTATTTCAAGAGACCCAGTACTTC. Amino acids: CASSLFQETQYF. The chain carries TRBV11-2 and TRBJ2-5, with D unresolved. The germline V gene has CDR1 SGHAT and CDR2 FQNNGV. Trimming left V 2 bases short and J 2 bases short, with 3 bases between. This CDR3 region has 12 residues.